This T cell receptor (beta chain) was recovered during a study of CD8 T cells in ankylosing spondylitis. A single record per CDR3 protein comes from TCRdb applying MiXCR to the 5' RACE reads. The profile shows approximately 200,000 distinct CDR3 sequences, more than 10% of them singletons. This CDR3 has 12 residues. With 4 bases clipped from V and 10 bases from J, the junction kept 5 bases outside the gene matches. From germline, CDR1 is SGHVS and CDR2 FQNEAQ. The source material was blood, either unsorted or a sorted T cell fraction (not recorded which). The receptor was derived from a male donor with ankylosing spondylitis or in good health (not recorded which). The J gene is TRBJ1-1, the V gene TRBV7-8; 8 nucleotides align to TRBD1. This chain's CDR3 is CASSSQGVGAFF. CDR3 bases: TGTGCCAGCAGCTCACAGGGGGTGGGAGCTTTCTTT.